This T cell receptor (beta chain) comes out of a study of T-cell memory formation after mild COVID-19. Study-level information: In these data, TCR clusters were largely donor specific. Findings of the study overall: Memory from before infection featured some responding clones, which suggests cross-reactive memory joined. CD4/CD8 balance held among clones contracting day 15 to 85, and later expanders leaned CD4+.

TCRdb called the 5' RACE reads again in MiXCR, with one record for every CDR3 protein. The sample shows under 550,000 distinct CDR3 sequences, approximately 18% of them seen only once. With respect to this clonotype: Its target is not known.

CDR1 is LGHNA and CDR2 is YSLEER in the germline V gene. Trimming cost V 4 bases and J 5 bases, with 16 bases left between them. CDR3 length: 15 residues. This sequence originates from a young man who had mild COVID-19 (a few samples of this study predate the infection). Cell type and time point are not known. The genes are TRBV4-3 and TRBJ2-3; maybe TRBD2 (5 bases). The sample taken for sequencing was PBMCs or a T cell subset sorted from them (not recorded which). CDR3 sequence (DNA): TGCGCCAGCAGCCCCTTACCCGGGGATGGAGATACGCAGTATTTT. As protein: CASSPLPGDGDTQYF.